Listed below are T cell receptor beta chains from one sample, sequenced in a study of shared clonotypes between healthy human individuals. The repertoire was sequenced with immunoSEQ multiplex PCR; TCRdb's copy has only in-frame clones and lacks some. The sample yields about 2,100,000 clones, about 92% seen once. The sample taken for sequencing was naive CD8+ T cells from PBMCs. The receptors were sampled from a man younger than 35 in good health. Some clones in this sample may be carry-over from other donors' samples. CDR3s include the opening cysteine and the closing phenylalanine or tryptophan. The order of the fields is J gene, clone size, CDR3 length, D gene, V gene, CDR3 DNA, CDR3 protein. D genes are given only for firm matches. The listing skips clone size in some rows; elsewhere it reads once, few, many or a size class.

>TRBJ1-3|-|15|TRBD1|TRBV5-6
TGTGCCAGCAGCTTGGGACAGGGTCTTGGAAACACCATATATTTT
CASSLGQGLGNTIYF
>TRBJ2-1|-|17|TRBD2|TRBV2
TGTGCCAGCAGTGAAGGTTGGACTAGCGGGAGTACGGATGAGCAGTTCTTC
CASSEGWTSGSTDEQFF
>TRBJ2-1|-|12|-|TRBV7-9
TGTGCCAGCAGCTACGGACTGGCAGAGCAGTTCTTC
CASSYGLAEQFF
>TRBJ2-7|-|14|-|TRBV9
TGTGCCAGCAGTGTCAGCATCCGGGACTACGAGCAGTACTTC
CASSVSIRDYEQYF
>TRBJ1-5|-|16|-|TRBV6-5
TGTGCCAGCAGTTATGGGGGGAGGGATAGCAATCAGCCCCAGCATTTT
CASSYGGRDSNQPQHF
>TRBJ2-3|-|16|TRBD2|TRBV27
TGTGCCAGCAGTTTATCGGCTAGCGGTAGCACAGATACGCAGTATTTT
CASSLSASGSTDTQYF
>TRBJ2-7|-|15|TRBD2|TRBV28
TGTGCCAGCAGTTTTCTTAGCGGGGGAGAGGGGGAGCAGTACTTC
CASSFLSGGEGEQYF
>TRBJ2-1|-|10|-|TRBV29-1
TGCAGCTATCGGTACAATGAGCAGTTCTTC
CSYRYNEQFF
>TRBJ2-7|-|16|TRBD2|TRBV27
TGTGCCAGCAGTTTATTGGGACTAGCGCAAACCTACGAGCAGTACTTC
CASSLLGLAQTYEQYF
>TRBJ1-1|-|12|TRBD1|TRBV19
TGTGCCAGTAGTAGTCCAGGGGGAGAAGCTTTCTTT
CASSSPGGEAFF
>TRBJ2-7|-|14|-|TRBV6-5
TGTGCCAGCAGTCGAGGACTTTACTCCTACGAGCAGTACTTC
CASSRGLYSYEQYF
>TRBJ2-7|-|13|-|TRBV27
TGTGCCAGCAGACTAATACAGGGATCCGAGCAGTACTTC
CASRLIQGSEQYF
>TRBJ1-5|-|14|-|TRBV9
TGTGCCAGCAGCCCCGGGGGAGTCGGTCAGCCCCAGCATTTT
CASSPGGVGQPQHF
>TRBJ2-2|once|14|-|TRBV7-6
TGTGCCAGCAGCTTATTCGGGGACACCGGGGAGCTGTTTTTT
CASSLFGDTGELFF
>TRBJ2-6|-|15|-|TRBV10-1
TGCGCCATCAAAAGGGTCGGTTCTGGGGCCAACGTCCTGACTTTC
CAIKRVGSGANVLTF
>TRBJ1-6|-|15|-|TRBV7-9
TGTGCCAGCAGCCCCTACAGGAGAGATGATTCACCCCTCCACTTT
CASSPYRRDDSPLHF
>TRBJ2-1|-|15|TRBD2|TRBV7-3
TGTGCCAGCAGCCCTAACCGGGACTATTACAATGAGCAGTTCTTC
CASSPNRDYYNEQFF
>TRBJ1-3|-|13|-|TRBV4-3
TGCGCCAGCAGCCAAGACTCTCGAAACACCATATATTTT
CASSQDSRNTIYF
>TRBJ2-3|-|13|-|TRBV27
TGTGCCAGCAGAATTCCCAACACAGATACGCAGTATTTT
CASRIPNTDTQYF
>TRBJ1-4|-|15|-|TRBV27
TGTGCCAGCAGTTTATCGACAGCAACTAATGAAAAACTGTTTTTT
CASSLSTATNEKLFF
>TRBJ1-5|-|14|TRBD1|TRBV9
TGTGCCAGCAGCCAGGGGGATCGCAATCAGCCCCAGCATTTT
CASSQGDRNQPQHF
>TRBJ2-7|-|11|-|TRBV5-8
TGTGCCAGCAGCCTGTCACTAGAGCAGTACTTC
CASSLSLEQYF
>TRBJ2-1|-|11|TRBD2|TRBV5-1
TGCGCCAGCAGGGGAGGGAATGAGCAGTTCTTC
CASRGGNEQFF
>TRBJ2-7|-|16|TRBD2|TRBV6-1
TGTGCCAGCAGTGACAGTCGCGGGAGTCCAACCTACGAGCAGTACTTC
CASSDSRGSPTYEQYF
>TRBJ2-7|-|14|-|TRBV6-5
TGTGCCAGCAGACAAGGGGGGACGGTTTACGAGCAGTACTTC
CASRQGGTVYEQYF
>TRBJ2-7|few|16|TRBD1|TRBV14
TGTGCCAGCAGCGTTTCCGTCTTTGGGACAGTCTACGAGCAGTACTTC
CASSVSVFGTVYEQYF
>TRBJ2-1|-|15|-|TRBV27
TGTGCCAGCAGTTTATCGGGCCGACCCTACAATGAGCAGTTCTTC
CASSLSGRPYNEQFF
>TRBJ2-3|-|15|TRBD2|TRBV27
TGTGCCAGCACCCTTAGCGGGAGGACCACAGATACGCAGTATTTT
CASTLSGRTTDTQYF
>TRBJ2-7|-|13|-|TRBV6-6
TGTGCCAGCAGCCCCGTGGGGGTATACGAGCAGTACTTC
CASSPVGVYEQYF
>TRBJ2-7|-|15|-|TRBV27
TGTGCCAGCAGTTTATCTGGCAGCCCCTCTCTCGAGCAGTACTTC
CASSLSGSPSLEQYF
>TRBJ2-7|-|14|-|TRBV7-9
TGTGCCAGCAGCTTAGAGGGATCAGCGTACGAGCAGTACTTC
CASSLEGSAYEQYF
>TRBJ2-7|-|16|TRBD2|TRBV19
TGTGCCAGTAGCCCGGGGGGACTAGCGGGAGTAAACGAGCAGTACTTC
CASSPGGLAGVNEQYF
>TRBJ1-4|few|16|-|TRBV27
TGTGCCAGCAGTTTATACACCGGGGCAACTAATGAAAAACTGTTTTTT
CASSLYTGATNEKLFF
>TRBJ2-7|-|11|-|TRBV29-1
TGCAGCGTGCGAACCGGGGGCGAGCAGTACTTC
CSVRTGGEQYF
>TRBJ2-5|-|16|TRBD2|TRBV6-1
TGTGCCAGCAGTGACCCTCACCGACGGGAGGGGGAGACCCAGTACTTC
CASSDPHRREGETQYF
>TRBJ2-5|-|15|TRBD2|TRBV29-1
TGCAGCGCAACTCCGGGACTAGCGGTTAAAGAGACCCAGTACTTC
CSATPGLAVKETQYF
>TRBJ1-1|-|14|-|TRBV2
TGTGCCAGCCACGGATTCACCCGAGGCACTGAAGCTTTCTTT
CASHGFTRGTEAFF
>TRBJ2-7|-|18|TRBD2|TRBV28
TGTGCCAGCAGTCTGCCTACTAGCGGGACCGGTTTTTTTGACGAGCAGTACTTC
CASSLPTSGTGFFDEQYF
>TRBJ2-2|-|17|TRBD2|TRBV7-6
TGTGCCAGCAGCCTCTTGGTTAGCGGGAGTTTCGGCGGGGAGCTGTTTTTT
CASSLLVSGSFGGELFF
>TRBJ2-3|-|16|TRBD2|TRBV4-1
TGCGCCAGCAGCCAAGATTCGGGACTAGCGCGAGATACGCAGTATTTT
CASSQDSGLARDTQYF